Sequencing of this T cell receptor beta chain was carried out in a study of blood T cell repertoires in COVID-19. The overall study: COVID-19 samples, acute and convalescent, were from the United States, Italy and Spain. Sample material is recorded as cDNA or gDNA derived from T cells, B-cell-depleted T cells, or PBMCs.

Germline V gene sequence: CDR1 DFQATT, CDR2 SNEGSKA (reference sequence). After removal of 3 bases from V and 1 base from J, the junction contained 9 bases not matched to a gene. The CDR3 runs to 16 residues. Only in-frame clones appear in the TCRdb table, and some are missing; sequencing was by immunoSEQ multiplex PCR. This sample has approximately 90,000 clones, with around 88% found just once. This TCR was sampled from a man between 60 and 75 years old with acute or convalescent COVID-19. Input material: peripheral blood. The chain carries TRBV20-1 and TRBJ1-5; 7 nucleotides agree with TRBD1. The CDR3 bases are TGCAGTGCTAGTTCCTCGACAGGGCGGAGCAATCAGCCCCAGCATTTT. Its translation: CSASSSTGRSNQPQHF.